This T cell receptor (beta chain) is drawn from a study of blood T cell repertoires in COVID-19. Methods used by the authors: From reference gene primer amplification, estimates of nucleated cell counts were derived. TCRdb keeps only in-frame clones here, not all; method: immunoSEQ multiplex PCR. The V and J calls and clone size were taken over from that table, and D and trimming were inferred from the DNA. The sample lists approximately 73,000 clones; about 88% were seen once. There are 13 residues in the CDR3. Germline loops: CDR1 KGHDR, CDR2 SFDVKD. The V end was cut by 1 base, the J end by 7 bases, with 9 bases between.

This TCR derives from a man aged 80 or over with acute or convalescent COVID-19. Material for sequencing was peripheral blood. This chain joins TRBV24-1 and TRBJ1-2, with a tentative D call TRBD1 (5 bases). In DNA, the CDR3 is TGTGCCACCAGTGATTTTTCAGGGTTTGGCTACACCTTC. As protein: CATSDFSGFGYTF.